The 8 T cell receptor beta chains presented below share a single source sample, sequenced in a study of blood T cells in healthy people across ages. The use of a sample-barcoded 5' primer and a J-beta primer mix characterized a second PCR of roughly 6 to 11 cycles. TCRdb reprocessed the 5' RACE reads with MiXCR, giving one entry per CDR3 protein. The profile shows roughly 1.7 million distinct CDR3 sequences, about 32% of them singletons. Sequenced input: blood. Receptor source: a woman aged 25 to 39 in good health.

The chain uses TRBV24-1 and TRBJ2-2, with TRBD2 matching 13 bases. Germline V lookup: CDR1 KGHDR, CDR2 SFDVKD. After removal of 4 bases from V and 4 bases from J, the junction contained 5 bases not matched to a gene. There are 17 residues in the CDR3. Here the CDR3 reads CATSELGLAGTTGELFF. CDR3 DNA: TGTGCCACCAGTGAACTGGGACTAGCGGGAACCACCGGGGAGCTGTTTTTT.

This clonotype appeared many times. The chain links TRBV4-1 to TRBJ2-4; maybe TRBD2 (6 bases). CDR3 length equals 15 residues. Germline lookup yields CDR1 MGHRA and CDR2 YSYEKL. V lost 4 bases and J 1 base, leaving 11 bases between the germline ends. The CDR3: CASSLGGLAKNIQYF. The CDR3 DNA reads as TGCGCCAGCAGCCTCGGAGGGCTTGCCAAAAACATTCAGTACTTC.

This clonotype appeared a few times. CDR3 DNA: TGTGCCAGCACCAACGGGTCAAAGACGAACTATGGCTACACCTTC. It specifies CASTNGSKTNYGYTF. The chain carries TRBV6-5 and TRBJ1-2, with D unclear. Germline CDR1 and CDR2: MNHEY and SVGAGI. This CDR3 is 15 amino acids long. Trimming removed 7 bases at V and 2 bases at J, with 17 bases between.

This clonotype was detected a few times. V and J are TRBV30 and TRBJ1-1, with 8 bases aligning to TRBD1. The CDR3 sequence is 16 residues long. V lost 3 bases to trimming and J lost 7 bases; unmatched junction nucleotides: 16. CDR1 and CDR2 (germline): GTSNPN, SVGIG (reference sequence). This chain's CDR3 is CAWRDVGDRGTREAFF. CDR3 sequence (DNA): TGTGCCTGGAGAGACGTCGGAGACAGGGGCACGCGTGAAGCTTTCTTT.

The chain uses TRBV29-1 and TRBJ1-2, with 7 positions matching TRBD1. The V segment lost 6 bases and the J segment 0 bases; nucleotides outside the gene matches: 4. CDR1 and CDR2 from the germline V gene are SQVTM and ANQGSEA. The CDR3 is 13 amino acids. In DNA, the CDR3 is TGCAGCGTAGACAGGGAACCTAACTATGGCTACACCTTC. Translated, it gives CSVDREPNYGYTF.

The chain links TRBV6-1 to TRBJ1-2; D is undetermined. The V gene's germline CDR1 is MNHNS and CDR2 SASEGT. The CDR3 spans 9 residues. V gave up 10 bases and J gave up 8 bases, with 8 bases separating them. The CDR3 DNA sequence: TGTGCCACAAGAGAGGGCTACACCTTC. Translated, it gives CATREGYTF.

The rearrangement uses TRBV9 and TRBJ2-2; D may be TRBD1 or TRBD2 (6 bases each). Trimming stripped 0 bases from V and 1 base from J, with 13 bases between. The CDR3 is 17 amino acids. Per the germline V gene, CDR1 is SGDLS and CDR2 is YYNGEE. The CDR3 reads CASSVAEGGRNTGELFF. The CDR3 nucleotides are TGTGCCAGCAGCGTAGCTGAGGGGGGCAGGAACACCGGGGAGCTGTTTTTT.

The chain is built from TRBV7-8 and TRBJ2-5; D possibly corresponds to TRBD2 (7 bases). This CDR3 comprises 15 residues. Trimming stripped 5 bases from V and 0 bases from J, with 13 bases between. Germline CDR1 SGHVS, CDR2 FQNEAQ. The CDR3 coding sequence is TGTGCCAGCAGCGAAGGCGGGGGCCACCAAGAGACCCAGTACTTC. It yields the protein CASSEGGGHQETQYF. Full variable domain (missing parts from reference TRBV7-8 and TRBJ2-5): GAGVSQSPRYKVAKRGQDVALRCDPISGHVSLFWYQQALGQGPEFLTYFQNEAQLDKSGLPSDRFFAERPEGSVSTLKIQRTQQEDSAVYLCASSEGGGHQETQYFGPGTRLLVL.